This T cell receptor beta chain was recorded in a study of cytomegalovirus exposure and HLA in healthy donors. Study-level points and caveats: There were 160 or so TCR beta chains listed as cytomegalovirus-associated.

V lost 5 bases and J lost 11, with 21 bases in between. The germline V gene encodes CDR1 SGHTA and CDR2 FQGTGA. The CDR3 has 14 residues. Comment on this clone: Its cognate antigen is unknown.

13 Jbeta primers and 60 Vbeta primers were used for the PCR. Sequencing used immunoSEQ multiplex PCR; TCRdb keeps in-frame clones, though not all of them. The data contain 90,000 to 100,000 clones, 76% of them singletons. This TCR was sampled from a woman in her sixties in good health and CMV-seropositive. The chain recombines TRBV7-3 with TRBJ1-1; maybe TRBD1 (5 bases). The sequencing input was PBMCs. CDR3 bases: TGTGCCAGCAGCCCAGGACCGGACACGGGGGGGGCTTTCTTT. Protein product: CASSPGPDTGGAFF.